The 15 T cell receptor beta chains below come from one sample, sequenced in a study of control samples from healthy donors and cancer patients. Method: immunoSEQ multiplex PCR; TCRdb's copy keeps in-frame clones and lacks some. This table holds about 170,000 clones, 90% to 95% found once. Input material: blood. The receptors originated from a woman aged 55 to 70 in good health.

Written as DNA, the CDR3 is TGTGCCAGCAGCCAAGAAGCGGGAAGCTATAATTCACCCCTCCACTTT. Amino acid sequence: CASSQEAGSYNSPLHF. The V and J genes are TRBV4-2 and TRBJ1-6; D call uncertain. This CDR3 has 16 amino acids. V lost 0 bases, J lost 3 bases, and 9 bases lay in between. Per germline, CDR1 LGHNA and CDR2 YNFKEQ.

In its sample, this clone was seen once. The genes are TRBV7-9 and TRBJ1-2; 8 bases map to TRBD1. Per germline, CDR1 SEHNR and CDR2 FQNEAQ (reference sequence). The CDR3 consists of 14 residues. J lost 5 bases, V lost 3 bases, and 5 bases had no gene match. In DNA form, the CDR3 reads TGTGCCAGCAGCTTTGCGGGACAGGATTATGGCTACACCTTC. Protein product: CASSFAGQDYGYTF.

The chain is built from TRBV4-3 and TRBJ2-6, with unresolved D. The CDR3 consists of 16 residues. Germline lookup yields CDR1 LGHNA and CDR2 YSLEER. Trimming took off 0 bases at V and 0 bases at J, with 6 bases between the two ends. The CDR3 sequence: CASSQDVNSGANVLTF. The CDR3 nucleotides are TGCGCCAGCAGCCAAGATGTCAACTCTGGGGCCAACGTCCTGACTTTC.

The gene calls are TRBV19 and TRBJ1-2; the D is unclear. The CDR3 is made up of 14 amino acids. Germline CDR1 reads LNHDA; CDR2 reads SQIVND (reference sequence). Trimming took 1 base from V and 4 from J, leaving 10 bases between them. CDR3 DNA sequence: TGTGCCAGTAGTATAGCGCCGGGTAGCTATGGCTACACCTTC. Amino acids: CASSIAPGSYGYTF. The whole variable domain, remainder taken from reference TRBV19 and TRBJ1-2, is DGGITQSPKYLFRKEGQNVTLSCEQNLNHDAMYWYRQDPGQGLRLIYYSQIVNDFQKGDIAEGYSVSREKKESFPLTVTSAQKNPTAFYLCASSIAPGSYGYTFGSGTRLTVV.

The V and J genes are TRBV3-1 (or the pseudogene TRBV3-2) and TRBJ1-5; a possible D gene is TRBD1 (5 bases). Germline lookup yields CDR1 LGHDT and CDR2 YNNKEL (reference sequence). The CDR3 length is 15 residues. V was pared by 3 bases and J by 6 bases, with 15 bases between. Here the CDR3 reads CASSHSQGGGQPQHF. The CDR3 region has the DNA TGTGCCAGCAGCCACTCCCAGGGTGGGGGTCAGCCCCAGCATTTT.

The chain carries TRBV29-1 and TRBJ2-3, with TRBD1 as a possible D gene (6 bases). Germline CDR1 SQVTM, CDR2 ANQGSEA. The CDR3 loop spans 14 amino acids. V gave up 7 bases and J gave up 1 base, with 15 bases separating them. As DNA, the CDR3 is TGCAGCGCCTCCGAGGCAGGGGGCACAGATACGCAGTATTTT. It translates to CSASEAGGTDTQYF.

V and J are TRBV24-1 and TRBJ1-5, with TRBD1 matching 8 bases. CDR3 length equals 16 residues. V shed 1 base and J 4 bases; nucleotides not matched to a gene: 5. Germline V gene sequence: CDR1 KGHDR, CDR2 SFDVKD. The CDR3 here is CATSDLYRGGNQPQHF. CDR3 coding DNA: TGTGCCACCAGTGATTTATACAGGGGGGGAAATCAGCCCCAGCATTTT.

In this sample, this clone turned up a few times. The rearrangement links TRBV19 to TRBJ1-1; D possibly corresponds to TRBD1 (6 bases). This CDR3 has 15 amino acids. Germline V gene data show CDR1 as LNHDA and CDR2 as SQIVND (reference sequence). V was clipped by 1 base and J by 1 base, with 10 bases between them. CDR3 region: CASSIVGTPNTEAFF. The CDR3 nucleotides read TGTGCCAGTAGTATAGTAGGGACACCGAACACTGAAGCTTTCTTT.

The V gene is TRBV10-3, the J gene TRBJ1-2, with TRBD1 as a possible D gene (6 bases). This CDR3 comprises 14 residues. Germline V gives CDR1 ENHRY, CDR2 SYGVKD. Trimming shortened V by 2 bases and J by 7 bases, and 14 bases separated the two germline ends. The CDR3: CAISEMMGASGYTF. In DNA, the CDR3 is TGTGCCATCAGTGAGATGATGGGGGCCAGTGGCTACACCTTC.

The chain is built from TRBV10-1 and TRBJ2-7; the D call may be TRBD1 or TRBD2 (6 bases each). Trimming took off 3 bases at V and 3 bases at J, with 15 bases between the two ends. This CDR3 region has 15 residues. Germline V gene lookup returns CDR1 WNHNN and CDR2 SYGVQD (reference sequence). The CDR3 loop reads CASSETGRKIYEQYF. CDR3 DNA sequence: TGCGCCAGCAGTGAAACAGGGAGGAAGATCTACGAGCAGTACTTC.

The rearrangement links TRBV19 to TRBJ1-1; D is possibly TRBD1 (5 bases). CDR3 size: 14 residues. The V and J ends lost 2 bases and 4 bases respectively, with 11 bases between them. Germline-derived CDR1 and CDR2 are LNHDA and SQIVND (reference sequence). CDR3 amino acids: CASSIQGGITEAFF. The DNA for the CDR3 is TGTGCCAGTAGTATACAGGGTGGGATCACTGAAGCTTTCTTT.

The chain uses TRBV6-5 and TRBJ1-5; the D gene is possibly TRBD1 (5 bases). The CDR3 is 16 amino acids. Germline loops: CDR1 MNHEY, CDR2 SVGAGI. Trimming stripped 0 bases from V and 1 base from J, with 10 bases between. CDR3 region: CASSYSGTTSNQPQHF. CDR3 coding DNA: TGTGCCAGCAGTTACTCGGGGACGACAAGCAATCAGCCCCAGCATTTT.

The chain recombines TRBV12-3 or TRBV12-4 with TRBJ1-1; no definite D call. Trimming took 5 bases from V and 7 from J, leaving 8 bases between them. The CDR3 is made up of 11 amino acids. The CDR3 bases are TGTGCCAGCAGTGTCCGACTTGAAGCTTTCTTT. This sequence encodes CASSVRLEAFF.

The chain has TRBV5-6 and TRBJ1-1; 8 nucleotides agree with TRBD1. V lost 4 bases and J lost 5; bases outside the gene matches: 4. The CDR3 covers 13 residues. Germline loops: CDR1 SGHDT, CDR2 YYEEEE. The CDR3 protein is CASSGTGGTEAFF. CDR3 DNA sequence: TGTGCCAGCAGCGGAACAGGGGGGACTGAAGCTTTCTTT.

The chain employs TRBV9 and TRBJ1-5, with D possibly TRBD1 on 6 matching bases. Trimming took off 4 bases at V and 3 bases at J, with 11 bases between the two ends. The CDR3 totals 14 residues. Per the germline V gene, CDR1 is SGDLS and CDR2 is YYNGEE. In DNA form, the CDR3 reads TGTGCCAGCAGCCCACAGGGCTACAATCAGCCCCAGCATTTT. Translation: CASSPQGYNQPQHF.